One sample yielded the 10 T cell receptor beta chains listed below, sequenced in a study of blood T cell repertoires in COVID-19 (dated by TCRdb to the early 2020s). Library creation used the immunoSEQ multiplex PCR assay. Imported from immuneACCESS, the table was reduced by TCRdb to in-frame sequences with V and J called. These copies leave out some clones; in studies compared against another copy, an unresolved V gene accounts for under half, and the cause of the remainder is not known. Present in this sample are 200,000 to 300,000 clones, 75% to 90% of which were seen just once. The ten most abundant clones make up around 7.2% of the sample. The sample taken for sequencing was peripheral blood. These receptors all stem from a man between 60 and 75 years old who had recovered from COVID-19.

The genes are TRBV11-2 and TRBJ1-2; no clear D gene. V lost 5 bases to trimming and J lost 0 bases, with 13 bases between them. This CDR3 spans 15 amino acids. Germline CDR1 reads SGHAT; CDR2 reads FQNNGV. The CDR3: CASSRGRGANYGYTF. DNA of the CDR3: TGTGCCAGCAGCCGTGGACGGGGAGCTAACTATGGCTACACCTTC. The entire variable domain, with the rest obtained from reference TRBV11-2 and TRBJ1-2, is as follows: EAGVAQSPRYKIIEKRQSVAFWCNPISGHATLYWYQQILGQGPKLLIQFQNNGVVDDSQLPKDRFSAERLKGVDSTLKIQPAKLEDSAVYLCASSRGRGANYGYTFGSGTRLTVV.

The chain has TRBV28 and TRBJ2-7; TRBD1 matches 8 bases. V trimming: 6 bases; J trimming: 0 bases; junction bases outside the gene matches: 4. CDR1 and CDR2 (germline): MDHEN, SYDVKM. The CDR3 extends over 14 amino acids. The CDR3 protein is CASSRTGSSYEQYF. CDR3 nucleotide sequence: TGTGCCAGCAGCCGGACAGGGAGCTCCTACGAGCAGTACTTC.

This rearrangement joins TRBV6-5 to TRBJ2-7; D is unclear. Trimming took 2 bases from V and 1 from J, leaving 9 bases between them. Germline V CDR1 and CDR2: MNHEY, SVGAGI. The CDR3 sequence is 14 residues long. The CDR3 is CASSYEAYSYEQYF. The CDR3 nucleotides are TGTGCCAGCAGTTACGAAGCCTATTCCTACGAGCAGTACTTC.

The table lists this clone with a count of one. This chain links TRBV19 with TRBJ1-5; D call uncertain. V was trimmed by 3 bases and J by 3 bases, leaving 12 bases between them. Germline CDR1 LNHDA, CDR2 SQIVND (reference sequence). The CDR3 is made up of 15 amino acids. The CDR3 reads CASSIPAGNNQPQHF. CDR3 DNA sequence: TGTGCCAGTAGTATTCCGGCAGGTAACAATCAGCCCCAGCATTTT.

A note on this clone: Other DNA sequences in the same sample also yield this CDR3. This chain links TRBV5-1 with TRBJ2-3, with TRBD2 matching 9 bases. Germline V gene sequence: CDR1 SGHRS, CDR2 YFSETQ. This CDR3 is built from 13 residues. V dropped 7 bases and J dropped 3; count of bases not matched to a gene: 3. CDR3 sequence reads: CASRRGGTDTQYF. Here the CDR3 DNA reads TGCGCCAGCCGGCGGGGGGGGACAGATACGCAGTATTTT.

The genes are TRBV5-1 and TRBJ2-1, with D possibly being TRBD1 (5 bases). V lost 4 bases, J lost 4 bases, and 12 bases lay in between. The CDR3 sequence is 14 residues long. The germline CDR1 and CDR2 sequences are SGHRS and YFSETQ. CDR3 amino acids: CASSQIQEYNEQFF. In nucleotides, the CDR3 is TGCGCCAGCAGCCAAATACAGGAGTACAATGAGCAGTTCTTC. Using reference TRBV5-1 and TRBJ2-1 for the parts outside the CDR3, the full variable domain is KAGVTQTPRYLIKTRGQQVTLSCSPISGHRSVSWYQQTPGQGLQFLFEYFSETQRNKGNFPGRFSGRQFSNSRSEMNVSTLELGDSALYLCASSQIQEYNEQFFGPGTRLTVL.

This chain joins TRBV2 and TRBJ2-1; 8 bases are shared with TRBD2. The germline V gene has CDR1 SNHLY and CDR2 FYNNEI. This CDR3 is built from 13 residues. V gave up 7 bases and J gave up 9 bases; unmatched junction bases: 8. Here the CDR3 reads CASNRLAKVEQFF. The CDR3 DNA sequence: TGTGCCAGCAACCGACTAGCGAAGGTTGAGCAGTTCTTC. Combining the CDR3 with reference TRBV2 and TRBJ2-1 gives the whole variable domain EPEVTQTPSHQVTQMGQEVILRCVPISNHLYFYWYRQILGQKVEFLVSFYNNEISEKSEIFDDQFSVERPDGSNFTLKIRSTKLEDSAMYFCASNRLAKVEQFFGPGTRLTVL.

The rearrangement uses TRBV7-2 and TRBJ2-7; possible D gene TRBD2, 6 bases. Germline CDR1 reads SGHTA; CDR2 reads FQGNSA. Trimming removed 2 bases from V and 5 bases from J, with 16 bases in between. This CDR3 has 15 amino acids. The CDR3 region is CASSLRTLEGNEQYF. CDR3 in DNA: TGTGCCAGCAGCTTAAGAACATTGGAGGGTAACGAGCAGTACTTC.

The table lists this clone with a count of one. The V gene is TRBV4-1, the J gene TRBJ2-3; TRBD1 might be the D (6 bases). Germline V CDR1 and CDR2: MGHRA, YSYEKL. V was clipped by 4 bases and J by 1 base, with 18 bases between them. The CDR3 consists of 17 residues. The CDR3 loop reads CASSRGRDILGTDTQYF. CDR3 coding DNA: TGCGCCAGCAGCCGAGGAAGGGACATTTTGGGCACAGATACGCAGTATTTT.

The J gene is TRBJ2-3, the V gene TRBV4-2; 11 nucleotides agree with TRBD2. Losses at the gene ends were 2 bases for V and 1 base for J; bases not matched to a gene: 8. Germline-derived CDR1 and CDR2 are LGHNA and YNFKEQ. CDR3 length: 18 residues. This CDR3 reads CASSQLTSGGEGTDTQYF. The CDR3 DNA sequence: TGTGCCAGCAGCCAACTTACTAGCGGGGGCGAGGGCACAGATACGCAGTATTTT.